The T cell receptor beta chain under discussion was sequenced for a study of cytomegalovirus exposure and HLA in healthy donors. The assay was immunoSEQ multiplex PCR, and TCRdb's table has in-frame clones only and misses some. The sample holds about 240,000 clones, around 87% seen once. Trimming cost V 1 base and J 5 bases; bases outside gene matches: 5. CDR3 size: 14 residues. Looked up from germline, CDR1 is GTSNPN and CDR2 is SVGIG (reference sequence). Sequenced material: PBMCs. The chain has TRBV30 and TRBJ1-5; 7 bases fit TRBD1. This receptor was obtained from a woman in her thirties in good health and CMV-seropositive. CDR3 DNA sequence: TGTGCCTGGAGTGCGCTCAGGGGGGATCAGCCCCAGCATTTT. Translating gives CAWSALRGDQPQHF.